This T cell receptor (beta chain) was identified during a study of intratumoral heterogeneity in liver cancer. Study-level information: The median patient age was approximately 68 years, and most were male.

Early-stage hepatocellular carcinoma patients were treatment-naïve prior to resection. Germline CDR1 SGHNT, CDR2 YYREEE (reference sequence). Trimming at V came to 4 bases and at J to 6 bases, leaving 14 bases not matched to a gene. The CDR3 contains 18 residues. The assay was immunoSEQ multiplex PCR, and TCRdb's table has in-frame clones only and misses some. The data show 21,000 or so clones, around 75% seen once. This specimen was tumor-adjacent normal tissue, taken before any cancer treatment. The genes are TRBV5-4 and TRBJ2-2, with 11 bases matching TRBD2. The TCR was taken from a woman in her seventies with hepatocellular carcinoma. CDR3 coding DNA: TGTGCCAGCAGCCCGATTGGACTAGCGGGTATCAAAGCCGGGGAGCTGTTTTTT. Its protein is CASSPIGLAGIKAGELFF.